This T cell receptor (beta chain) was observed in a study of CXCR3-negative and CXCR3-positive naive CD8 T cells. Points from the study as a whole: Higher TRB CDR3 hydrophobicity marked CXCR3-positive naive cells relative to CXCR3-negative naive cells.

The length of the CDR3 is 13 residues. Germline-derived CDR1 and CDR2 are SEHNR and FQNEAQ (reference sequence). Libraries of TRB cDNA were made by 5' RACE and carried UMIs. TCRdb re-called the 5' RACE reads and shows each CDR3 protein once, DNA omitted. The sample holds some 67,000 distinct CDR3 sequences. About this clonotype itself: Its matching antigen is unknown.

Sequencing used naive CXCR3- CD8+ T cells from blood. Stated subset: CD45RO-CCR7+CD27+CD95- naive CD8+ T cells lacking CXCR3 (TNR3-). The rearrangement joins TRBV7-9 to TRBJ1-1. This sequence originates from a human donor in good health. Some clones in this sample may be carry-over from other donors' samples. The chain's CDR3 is CASRKGMNTEAFF.